The 27 T cell receptor beta chains reported below all come from one sample, sequenced in a study of PD-1 blockade in classical Hodgkin lymphoma. Every one of the patients relapsed after autologous stem cell transplantation (brentuximab vedotin exposure was variable). TCRdb's table, derived via immunoSEQ multiplex PCR, lists solely in-frame clones and lacks some. The table includes 50,000 to 85,000 clones, 70% to 80% detected once. The starting material was peripheral blood mononuclear cells (PBMCs), obtained before the second cycle of nivolumab. The receptors derive from a human donor with classical Hodgkin lymphoma.

J is TRBJ1-5 and V is TRBV5-5; no definite D call. The V gene lost 4 bases and the J gene lost 15 bases, with 20 bases spanning the gap. CDR3 length equals 13 residues. Germline assignment: CDR1 SGHKS and CDR2 YYEKEE (reference sequence). The CDR3 DNA follows: TGTGCCAGCAGCCCGACCGTTGTGAGTCCGACGCATTTT. It codes for CASSPTVVSPTHF.

Of note for this clone: The sample carries other DNA sequences with the same CDR3. CDR3 protein: CAWSVGGEQYF. The DNA for the CDR3 is TGTGCCTGGAGTGTAGGAGGGGAGCAGTACTTC. This chain connects TRBV30 to TRBJ2-7, with D perhaps TRBD2 (6 bases). Per the germline V gene, CDR1 is GTSNPN and CDR2 is SVGIG (reference sequence). The length of the CDR3 is 11 residues. V was clipped by 0 bases and J by 7 bases, with 7 bases between them.

This clone was seen only a few times. The chain combines TRBV10-1 with TRBJ2-2, with D possibly matching TRBD1 (6 bases). Between the trimmed V and J ends, which lost 2 bases and 4 bases, there was a span of 11 bases. The CDR3 runs to 15 residues. Germline values: CDR1 WNHNN, CDR2 SYGVQD (reference sequence). The CDR3 DNA reads as TGCGCCAGCAGTGAGACAGGGAGTTTCACCGGGGAGCTGTTTTTT. Translation gives CASSETGSFTGELFF.

This chain connects TRBV7-8 to TRBJ1-4; 7 bases map to TRBD1. V was pared by 5 bases and J by 0 bases, with 3 bases of the junction left unmatched. The CDR3 is 15 residues long. Germline V lookup: CDR1 SGHVS, CDR2 FQNEAQ. The CDR3 nucleotides are TGTGCCAGCAGCCCCGGGACAGCAACTAATGAAAAACTGTTTTTT. Translation gives CASSPGTATNEKLFF.

Details on this clone: Other DNA sequences in the same sample also yield this CDR3. V and J are TRBV19 and TRBJ1-1; D is undetermined. CDR3 length: 14 amino acids. Germline assignment: CDR1 LNHDA and CDR2 SQIVND (reference sequence). Trimming shortened V by 1 base and J by 2 bases, and 8 bases separated the two germline ends. CDR3 region: CASSIGTVNTEAFF. The CDR3 DNA reads as TGTGCCAGTAGTATAGGGACGGTTAACACTGAAGCTTTCTTT.

Written as DNA, the CDR3 is TGTGCCACCAGCTCCCAATGGGGGGCGCGGGCTTTCTTT. Its protein is CATSSQWGARAFF. The V gene is TRBV15, the J gene TRBJ1-1; TRBD1 is a possible D gene (6 bases). CDR3 length equals 13 residues. Germline CDR1 is LNHNV and CDR2 is YYDKDF (reference sequence). V shed 5 bases and J shed 11 bases, with 18 bases lying between them.

The chain carries TRBV10-3 and TRBJ1-2; the match to TRBD1 covers 12 bases. Germline V gives CDR1 ENHRY, CDR2 SYGVKD. The V gene end was trimmed by 4 bases and the J gene end by 4 bases; junction bases not matched to a gene: 1. This CDR3 region has 14 residues. The CDR3 DNA follows: TGTGCCATCAGTGGGGACAGGGGGCCCTATGGCTACACCTTC. It yields the protein CAISGDRGPYGYTF.

The chain recombines TRBV19 with TRBJ1-4; perhaps TRBD1 as D (5 bases). Germline CDR1 LNHDA, CDR2 SQIVND (reference sequence). V shed 9 bases and J shed 11 bases, with 13 bases lying between them. The CDR3 extends over 11 amino acids. The CDR3 reads CASRAPGKLFF. As DNA, the CDR3 is TGTGCCAGCAGGGCTCCGGGTAAACTGTTTTTT.

The rearrangement joins TRBV25-1 to TRBJ1-1; TRBD1 might be the D (6 bases). The germline V gene encodes CDR1 MGHDK and CDR2 SYGVNS. This CDR3 comprises 14 residues. The ends were cut back, 6 bases at V and 3 bases at J, with 14 bases in the middle. CDR3 DNA: TGTGCCAGCAGAGCCACTAACAGGGACACTGAAGCTTTCTTT. It is translated as CASRATNRDTEAFF.

This clone was recorded only once. As DNA, the CDR3 is TGTGCCAGCAGGCTGGGTTGGGCTAACTATGGCTACACCTTC. This sequence encodes CASRLGWANYGYTF. The rearrangement joins TRBV5-4 to TRBJ1-2; D not certain. The CDR3 length is 14 residues. V shed 5 bases and J shed 0 bases, with 11 bases lying between them. The germline gives CDR1 SGHNT, CDR2 YYREEE (reference sequence).

The gene calls are TRBV11-3 and TRBJ2-3; D could derive from TRBD1 or TRBD2 (5 bases each). CDR1 is SGHNT, CDR2 YENEEA, per germline. The CDR3 consists of 16 residues. V was clipped by 1 base and J by 2 bases, with 13 bases between them. The CDR3 DNA sequence: TGTGCCAGCAGCTTAGGGGACGTTCGACCCACAGATACGCAGTATTTT. Translating it yields CASSLGDVRPTDTQYF.

This clone was seen ten or more times. This chain connects TRBV11-3 to TRBJ2-7; tentatively, D is TRBD2 (6 bases). Germline V lookup: CDR1 SGHNT, CDR2 YENEEA. The V gene lost 4 bases and the J gene lost 7 bases, with 11 bases spanning the gap. The CDR3 loop spans 12 amino acids. CDR3 region: CASSSPAGEQYF. CDR3 bases: TGTGCCAGCAGCTCCCCTGCGGGGGAGCAGTACTTC.

A note on this clone: A junction boundary mismatches the germline segment, possibly from a read error. The J gene is TRBJ2-2, the V gene TRBV7-7; 8 bases agree with TRBD1. The CDR3 contains 14 residues. The germline V gene has CDR1 SSHAT and CDR2 FNYEAQ (reference sequence). This CDR3 reads CASSFQGATGELFF. Written as DNA, the CDR3 is TGTGCTAGCAGTTTCCAGGGGGCCACCGGGGAGCTGTTTTTT. The entire variable domain, with the rest obtained from reference TRBV7-7 and TRBJ2-2, is as follows: GAGVSQSPRYKVTKRGQDVTLRCDPISSHATLYWYQQALGQGPEFLTYFNYEAQPDKSGLPSDRFSAERPEGSISTLTIQRTEQRDSAMYRCASSFQGATGELFFGEGSRLTVL.

The chain uses TRBV27 and TRBJ2-3, with a tentative D call TRBD2 (6 bases). The CDR3 spans 14 residues. Germline CDR1 reads MNHEY; CDR2 reads SMNVEV (reference sequence). Trimming stripped 3 bases from V and 0 bases from J, with 7 bases between. The DNA for the CDR3 is TGTGCCAGCAGTTTTGGAGGGAGCACAGATACGCAGTATTTT. This sequence encodes CASSFGGSTDTQYF.

This chain joins TRBV27 and TRBJ1-6; perhaps TRBD1 as D (6 bases). Trimming took off 6 bases at V and 6 bases at J, with 15 bases between the two ends. CDR1 and CDR2 (germline): MNHEY, SMNVEV (reference sequence). The length of the CDR3 is 15 residues. CDR3 protein: CASRLQTGGNSPLHF. CDR3 bases: TGTGCCAGCAGGCTACAGACAGGAGGTAATTCACCCCTCCACTTT.

This clone was detected only a few times. V gene TRBV29-1 combines with J gene TRBJ2-3; D is uncertain. Trimming left V 3 bases short and J 2 bases short, with 6 bases between. Germline CDR1 SQVTM, CDR2 ANQGSEA. The CDR3 length is 12 residues. The CDR3 reads CSVDLFTDTQYF. CDR3 sequence (DNA): TGCAGCGTTGATCTATTCACAGATACGCAGTATTTT.

The chain links TRBV5-1 to TRBJ1-6; TRBD1 matches at 10 bases. In germline, CDR1 is SGHRS, CDR2 YFSETQ. V dropped 4 bases and J dropped 5; count of bases not matched to a gene: 3. The CDR3 consists of 15 residues. The CDR3 DNA sequence: TGCGCCAGCAGCGGGGGACAGGGGAATAATTCACCCCTCCACTTT. This translates into CASSGGQGNNSPLHF.

The chain recombines TRBV19 with TRBJ1-5; perhaps TRBD1 as D (6 bases). The V gene lost 0 bases and the J gene lost 0 bases, with 12 bases spanning the gap. Germline loops: CDR1 LNHDA, CDR2 SQIVND (reference sequence). The CDR3 loop spans 17 amino acids. The CDR3 nucleotides are TGTGCCAGTAGTATAGACGACGGGGGCTATAGCAATCAGCCCCAGCATTTT. This sequence encodes CASSIDDGGYSNQPQHF.

This clone was seen once. This rearrangement joins TRBV5-1 to TRBJ1-1, with TRBD1 as a possible D gene (6 bases). In germline, CDR1 is SGHRS, CDR2 YFSETQ. Trimming shortened V by 1 base and J by 1 base, and 8 bases separated the two germline ends. This CDR3 region has 14 residues. The CDR3 nucleotides read TGCGCCAGCAGCTTGCAGGGGTCGAACACTGAAGCTTTCTTT. Its protein is CASSLQGSNTEAFF. Drawing the rest from reference TRBV5-1 and TRBJ1-1, the complete variable domain is KAGVTQTPRYLIKTRGQQVTLSCSPISGHRSVSWYQQTPGQGLQFLFEYFSETQRNKGNFPGRFSGRQFSNSRSEMNVSTLELGDSALYLCASSLQGSNTEAFFGQGTRLTVV.

This clone was counted only a few times. This sequence joins TRBV7-9 and TRBJ2-7; 10 nucleotides match TRBD2. V was pared by 4 bases and J by 4 bases, with 1 base of the junction left unmatched. Per the germline V gene, CDR1 is SEHNR and CDR2 is FQNEAQ (reference sequence). The length of the CDR3 is 13 residues. This CDR3 is CASSSSGRYEQYF. The CDR3 DNA reads as TGTGCCAGCAGCTCTAGCGGGAGATACGAGCAGTACTTC.

This clone was counted only a few times. This chain connects TRBV2 to TRBJ1-1, with D maybe TRBD1 (5 bases). Trimming left V 0 bases short and J 5 bases short, with 10 bases between. CDR1 is SNHLY and CDR2 is FYNNEI in the germline V gene. This CDR3 has 14 residues. The CDR3 DNA reads as TGTGCCAGCAGTGAAGCAGCCAGGGTGACTGAAGCTTTCTTT. This codes for CASSEAARVTEAFF.

This clone was recorded only once. The rearrangement joins TRBV5-1 to TRBJ2-7, with 8 positions matching TRBD1. The junction had 9 bases not matched to a gene; V was cut back by 4 bases and J by 6 bases. Germline V gene data show CDR1 as SGHRS and CDR2 as YFSETQ. There are 14 residues in the CDR3. This chain's CDR3 is CASSHGTGLFEQYF. The CDR3 coding sequence is TGCGCCAGCAGCCACGGGACAGGTCTATTCGAGCAGTACTTC. Full variable domain (missing parts from reference TRBV5-1 and TRBJ2-7): KAGVTQTPRYLIKTRGQQVTLSCSPISGHRSVSWYQQTPGQGLQFLFEYFSETQRNKGNFPGRFSGRQFSNSRSEMNVSTLELGDSALYLCASSHGTGLFEQYFGPGTRLTVT.

The chain has TRBV18 and TRBJ2-3, with 10 bases that match TRBD1. CDR3 length: 16 amino acids. Looked up from germline, CDR1 is KGHSH and CDR2 is LQKENI. V shed 3 bases, J shed 9 bases, and the junction held 12 bases outside the gene matches. The CDR3 sequence: CASSPGTGEGRRTQYF. As DNA, the CDR3 is TGTGCCAGCTCACCGGGGACAGGGGAAGGGAGGAGGACGCAGTATTTT.

The chain combines TRBV19 with TRBJ1-1; D is unresolved. This CDR3 comprises 14 residues. Trimming removed 3 bases from V and 4 bases from J, with 12 bases in between. Per the germline V gene, CDR1 is LNHDA and CDR2 is SQIVND (reference sequence). In nucleotides, the CDR3 is TGTGCCAGTAGTATCGTAGGGAGCGCCACTGAAGCTTTCTTT. Translation gives CASSIVGSATEAFF.

V is TRBV21-1 and J is TRBJ2-3; the D segment call TRBD2 is taken from the table without a DNA check. TRBV21-1 represents a pseudogene. This CDR3 is 15 amino acids long. The CDR3 loop reads CASIKTPHCTDTQYF. CDR3 sequence (DNA): TGTGCCAGCATTAAGACTCCTCATTGTACAGATACGCAGTATTTT.

The DNA of the CDR3 is TGTGCCAGCAGTTTTAGATCGGTAGGGGGCCCGCATGAGCAGTTCTTC. Amino acid sequence: CASSFRSVGGPHEQFF. The V gene is TRBV28, the J gene TRBJ2-1; TRBD1 agrees at 7 bases. The ends lost 3 bases at V and 8 bases at J; junction bases unmatched: 13. CDR3 size: 16 residues. Germline loops: CDR1 MDHEN, CDR2 SYDVKM.

The rearrangement uses TRBV4-2 and TRBJ2-1; D is undetermined. This CDR3 spans 13 amino acids. Per the germline V gene, CDR1 is LGHNA and CDR2 is YNFKEQ. Trimming pared 7 bases from V and 0 bases from J, leaving 7 bases between. The CDR3 sequence is CASTTRSYNEQFF. CDR3 sequence (DNA): TGTGCCAGCACGACTCGCTCCTACAATGAGCAGTTCTTC.